What follows are 16 T cell receptor beta chains derived from one specimen sequenced in a study of blood T cell repertoires in COVID-19. Only in-frame clones appear in the TCRdb table, and some are missing; sequencing was by immunoSEQ multiplex PCR. The table includes 150,000 or so clones, around 90% detected once. Sequenced material: peripheral blood. Receptors were obtained from a middle-aged man with acute or convalescent COVID-19.

The rearrangement uses TRBV3-1 (or the pseudogene TRBV3-2) and TRBJ1-1; the D gene is possibly TRBD1 (6 bases). Trimming removed 0 bases at V and 0 bases at J, with 11 bases between. Germline lookup yields CDR1 LGHDT and CDR2 YNNKEL (reference sequence). CDR3 length equals 16 residues. In nucleotides, the CDR3 is TGTGCCAGCAGCCAAGAAGTAAGGGGGATGAACACTGAAGCTTTCTTT. Its translation is CASSQEVRGMNTEAFF.

This chain uses TRBV4-2 with TRBJ1-2; perhaps TRBD1 as D (5 bases). The CDR3 is 15 amino acids. V was shortened by 0 bases and J by 5 bases, with 13 bases between the two germline ends. CDR1 and CDR2 from the germline V gene are LGHNA and YNFKEQ. Here the CDR3 reads CASSQDDSGTYGYTF. CDR3 sequence (DNA): TGTGCCAGCAGCCAAGATGATTCAGGGACTTATGGCTACACCTTC.

The rearrangement joins TRBV6-5 to TRBJ2-7; possibly TRBD2 for D (6 bases). CDR1 and CDR2 from the germline V gene are MNHEY and SVGAGI. The CDR3 is 13 amino acids. V was pared by 10 bases and J by 4 bases, with 17 bases between. The CDR3 is CAIRRGMRYEQYF. The DNA for the CDR3 is TGTGCCATCCGGAGGGGAATGAGATACGAGCAGTACTTC.

This rearrangement joins TRBV19 to TRBJ2-1, with TRBD2 matching over 10 bases. The CDR3 extends over 16 amino acids. Trimming removed 5 bases from V and 6 bases from J; junction bases left unmatched: 10. Germline V CDR1 and CDR2: LNHDA, SQIVND (reference sequence). In DNA, the CDR3 is TGTGCCAGTAGTCCACCTCCGAGGACTAGCGGCAATGAGCAGTTCTTC. Translation: CASSPPPRTSGNEQFF.

The V call is TRBV6-2 or TRBV6-3, the J call TRBJ2-5; D ambiguous. CDR3 length: 11 residues. The V and J ends lost 4 bases and 5 bases respectively, with 5 bases between them. CDR1 is MNHEY and CDR2 is SVGEGT in the germline V gene. CDR3 bases: TGTGCCAGCAGTTTCCTGGAGACCCAGTACTTC. It yields the protein CASSFLETQYF.

The V and J genes are TRBV19 and TRBJ2-1; unclear D gene. The germline V and J ends were trimmed by 3 bases and 6 bases, with 12 bases remaining between them. Germline V CDR1 and CDR2: LNHDA, SQIVND (reference sequence). The CDR3 consists of 14 residues. The CDR3 bases are TGTGCCAGTAGTATGCGTTCCTTTCCCAATGAGCAGTTCTTC. It yields the protein CASSMRSFPNEQFF. Looking up the rest from reference TRBV19 and TRBJ2-1 gives the full variable domain: DGGITQSPKYLFRKEGQNVTLSCEQNLNHDAMYWYRQDPGQGLRLIYYSQIVNDFQKGDIAEGYSVSREKKESFPLTVTSAQKNPTAFYLCASSMRSFPNEQFFGPGTRLTVL.

J is TRBJ2-1 and V is TRBV3-1 (or the pseudogene TRBV3-2), with a possible D match to TRBD2 (5 bases). This CDR3 is 12 amino acids long. The V gene's germline CDR1 is LGHDT and CDR2 YNNKEL (reference sequence). Deletions cut 8 bases from V and 9 bases from J, with 14 bases between. The CDR3 region is CASRLARGEQFF. The CDR3 DNA is TGTGCCAGCCGACTCGCTCGGGGTGAGCAGTTCTTC.

CDR3 region: CASSHGQAAPKNTEAFF. CDR3 bases: TGTGCCAGCAGCCATGGACAGGCCGCCCCGAAGAACACTGAAGCTTTCTTT. The rearrangement links TRBV5-4 to TRBJ1-1; 7 bases are a match to TRBD1. Germline trimming cut 4 bases from V and 1 base from J; bases unmatched to any gene: 13. The germline gives CDR1 SGHNT, CDR2 YYREEE (reference sequence). This CDR3 region has 17 residues.

This chain links TRBV6-5 with TRBJ1-6; D perhaps matches TRBD1 (5 bases). CDR1 is MNHEY, CDR2 SVGAGI, per germline. V gave up 3 bases and J gave up 4 bases, with 10 bases separating them. This CDR3 has 15 residues. CDR3 residues: CASSYSQDYNSPLHF. In DNA form, the CDR3 reads TGTGCCAGCAGTTATTCACAGGATTATAATTCACCCCTCCACTTT.

For this clone: Mismatch with germline at one junction end may stem from a read error. This chain uses TRBV7-2 with TRBJ2-5; no firm D call. The CDR3 is 11 amino acids. Germline V gene lookup returns CDR1 SGHTA and CDR2 FQGNSA. The CDR3 region is CASSFGPLNDF. CDR3 bases: TGTGCCAGCAGCTTCGGTCCACTTAACGACTTC.

J is TRBJ1-2 and V is TRBV9, with 8 bases matching TRBD1. V shed 4 bases, J shed 2 bases, and the junction held 10 bases outside the gene matches. The CDR3 has 16 residues. CDR1 and CDR2 (germline): SGDLS, YYNGEE. This CDR3 is CASSLSTGDHNYGYTF. In DNA form, the CDR3 reads TGTGCCAGCAGCCTCTCGACAGGGGATCACAACTATGGCTACACCTTC.

V gene TRBV7-9 combines with J gene TRBJ1-3; tentatively, D is TRBD1 (5 bases). V was trimmed by 1 base and J by 0 bases, leaving 13 bases between them. The V gene's germline CDR1 is SEHNR and CDR2 FQNEAQ (reference sequence). The CDR3 is 17 amino acids. This CDR3 is CASSLGTGVTSGNTIYF. The CDR3 coding sequence is TGTGCCAGCAGCTTAGGAACAGGCGTCACCTCTGGAAACACCATATATTTT.

The chain uses TRBV28 and TRBJ2-7, with 9 bases aligning to TRBD1. The germline V gene has CDR1 MDHEN and CDR2 SYDVKM. With 4 bases clipped from V and 5 bases from J, the junction kept 9 bases outside the gene matches. The CDR3 contains 15 residues. The DNA for the CDR3 is TGTGCCAGCAGTTCCGCCGGGACAGGGAATAACGAGCAGTACTTC. As protein: CASSSAGTGNNEQYF.

This clone was recorded only once. The chain is built from TRBV19 and TRBJ2-2; 12 nucleotides match TRBD2. From germline, CDR1 is LNHDA and CDR2 SQIVND (reference sequence). The CDR3 loop spans 16 amino acids. The ends lost 5 bases at V and 5 bases at J; junction bases unmatched: 6. CDR3 in amino acids: CASSSRLAGVTGELFF. CDR3 DNA: TGTGCCAGTAGTTCCCGACTAGCGGGAGTTACCGGGGAGCTGTTTTTT. Based on the CDR3 plus reference TRBV19 and TRBJ2-2, the full variable domain is DGGITQSPKYLFRKEGQNVTLSCEQNLNHDAMYWYRQDPGQGLRLIYYSQIVNDFQKGDIAEGYSVSREKKESFPLTVTSAQKNPTAFYLCASSSRLAGVTGELFFGEGSRLTVL.

J is TRBJ1-2 and V is TRBV2, with TRBD1 as a possible D gene (6 bases). Per germline, CDR1 SNHLY and CDR2 FYNNEI. V lost 2 bases and J lost 1, with 20 bases in between. CDR3 length: 18 residues. The CDR3 sequence: CASSEKSTGVTINYGYTF. Here the CDR3 DNA reads TGTGCCAGCAGTGAAAAGTCGACAGGAGTTACCATTAACTATGGCTACACCTTC. The variable domain in full, with the rest retrieved from reference TRBV2 and TRBJ1-2, is EPEVTQTPSHQVTQMGQEVILRCVPISNHLYFYWYRQILGQKVEFLVSFYNNEISEKSEIFDDQFSVERPDGSNFTLKIRSTKLEDSAMYFCASSEKSTGVTINYGYTFGSGTRLTVV.

This clone was observed a few times. The V call is TRBV11-2, the J call TRBJ2-7, with TRBD2 matching 13 bases. CDR1 and CDR2 from the germline V gene are SGHAT and FQNNGV. The CDR3 is 15 amino acids. V gave up 5 bases and J gave up 6 bases; unmatched junction bases: 7. CDR3 coding DNA: TGTGCCAGCAGCGCCCGACTAGCGGGAGGTATCGAGCAGTACTTC. Its protein product is CASSARLAGGIEQYF.